Shown below are 22 T cell receptor beta chains from a single sample sequenced in a study of blood T cell repertoires in COVID-19 (dated by TCRdb to the early 2020s). Libraries were prepared through the immunoSEQ multiplex PCR assay. Drawn from immuneACCESS, this table holds only the in-frame rearrangements with V and J called that TCRdb kept. Clones are partly lost; checked studies trace under half to an unresolved V gene and leave the rest unexplained. The sample records about 120,000 clones, roughly 89% of which are singletons. The ten largest clones add up to around 4.1% of the sample. Sequencing was performed on peripheral blood. These receptors were obtained from a woman aged 60 to 75 with COVID-19, enrolled during active disease.

The CDR3 region is CASSIVDWDRGNEKLFF. The CDR3, as DNA: TGTGCCAGTAGTATTGTGGATTGGGACAGGGGTAATGAAAAACTGTTTTTT. The V and J genes are TRBV19 and TRBJ1-4; 10 bases fit TRBD1. The germline V gene encodes CDR1 LNHDA and CDR2 SQIVND (reference sequence). This CDR3 has 17 amino acids. J was trimmed by 4 bases and V by 3 bases; bases with no gene match: 8.

The rearrangement uses TRBV19 and TRBJ1-1; weak D call: TRBD1 (6 bases). V lost 7 bases to trimming and J lost 4 bases, with 16 bases between them. CDR1 is LNHDA and CDR2 is SQIVND in the germline V gene (reference sequence). CDR3 length equals 14 residues. The CDR3 DNA reads as TGTGCCAGTACCAAGGACAGATTGGGCACTGAAGCTTTCTTT. This gives the protein CASTKDRLGTEAFF.

The gene calls are TRBV7-2 and TRBJ1-4; 7 bases align to TRBD1. Germline V lookup: CDR1 SGHTA, CDR2 FQGNSA. CDR3 length: 15 residues. The J segment lost 8 bases and the V segment lost 1 base, leaving 7 bases of the junction unmatched. CDR3 loop: CASSLGGGAGEKLFF. The CDR3 DNA is TGTGCCAGCAGCTTAGGAGGGGGCGCGGGAGAAAAACTGTTTTTT.

This clone came up once. This chain links TRBV30 with TRBJ2-1, with D unresolved. V lost 0 bases and J 9 bases, leaving 6 bases between the germline ends. The CDR3 spans 11 residues. Germline V gives CDR1 GTSNPN, CDR2 SVGIG (reference sequence). The CDR3 is CAWSVVSEQFF. The CDR3 region has the DNA TGTGCCTGGAGTGTGGTGAGTGAGCAGTTCTTC.

This clone has only one observation. The chain joins TRBV30 to TRBJ1-2; D is ambiguous. Germline values: CDR1 GTSNPN, CDR2 SVGIG (reference sequence). V lost 3 bases, J lost 3 bases, and 8 bases lay in between. The CDR3 totals 12 residues. CDR3 loop: CAWRVQYYGYTF. CDR3 DNA sequence: TGTGCCTGGAGAGTACAATACTATGGCTACACCTTC.

The chain combines TRBV7-8 with TRBJ1-2; D is perhaps TRBD1 (5 bases). CDR1 is SGHVS, CDR2 FQNEAQ, per germline. This CDR3 contains 16 residues. Trimming removed 0 bases at V and 2 bases at J, with 13 bases between. Written as DNA, the CDR3 is TGTGCCAGCAGCTTAGCGGAGGGGCACCGGAACTATGGCTACACCTTC. Amino acids: CASSLAEGHRNYGYTF.

This rearrangement joins TRBV9 to TRBJ2-5; TRBD1 matches 7 bases. J gave up 5 bases and V 3 bases, and 4 bases lay outside the gene matches. CDR3 length equals 13 residues. Germline CDR1 and CDR2: SGDLS and YYNGEE. CDR3 protein: CASSADRVETQYF. The CDR3 nucleotides read TGTGCCAGCAGCGCTGACAGGGTGGAGACCCAGTACTTC.

This chain joins TRBV2 and TRBJ2-1; D might be TRBD2 (5 bases). Germline V gives CDR1 SNHLY, CDR2 FYNNEI. Trimming pared 7 bases from V and 4 bases from J, leaving 8 bases between. The CDR3 loop spans 12 amino acids. Here the CDR3 DNA reads TGTGCCAGCACTGGGAGATACAATGAGCAGTTCTTC. Its translation is CASTGRYNEQFF.

The chain is built from TRBV3-1 (or the pseudogene TRBV3-2) and TRBJ2-2; D not resolved. Deletions cut 4 bases from V and 6 bases from J, with 12 bases between. Germline lookup yields CDR1 LGHDT and CDR2 YNNKEL (reference sequence). The CDR3 consists of 14 residues. The CDR3 loop is CASSPSARAGELFF. Here the CDR3 DNA reads TGTGCCAGCAGCCCAAGCGCCCGGGCCGGGGAGCTGTTTTTT.

The chain recombines TRBV18 with TRBJ1-2; 10 bases align to TRBD1. CDR1 KGHSH and CDR2 LQKENI come from the germline V gene. The CDR3 has 15 amino acids. Trimming removed 2 bases from V and 5 bases from J; junction bases left unmatched: 5. CDR3 bases: TGTGCCAGCTCACCAGAGACAGGGGGCGCTTATGGCTACACCTTC. Amino acid sequence: CASSPETGGAYGYTF.

The genes are TRBV11-3 and TRBJ2-3, with 8 bases matching TRBD1. This CDR3 region has 19 residues. The V gene end was trimmed by 4 bases and the J gene end by 0 bases; junction bases not matched to a gene: 15. From germline, CDR1 is SGHNT and CDR2 YENEEA. This CDR3 is CASSYSGTSYRGSTDTQYF. The CDR3 DNA reads TGTGCCAGCAGCTATTCCGGAACGTCTTACAGGGGGAGCACAGATACGCAGTATTTT.

V usage is TRBV7-8 and J usage is TRBJ1-6; 7 positions match TRBD1. The germline gives CDR1 SGHVS, CDR2 FQNEAQ. Unmatched junction bases numbered 9, after V lost 6 bases and J lost 7 bases. The CDR3 contains 15 residues. CDR3 region: CASRGPGQSNSPLHF. In nucleotides, the CDR3 is TGTGCCAGCAGGGGACCGGGACAGTCAAATTCACCCCTCCACTTT.

The rearrangement joins TRBV6-2 or TRBV6-3 to TRBJ1-5; TRBD1 might be the D (5 bases). The CDR3 sequence is 14 residues long. From germline, CDR1 is MNHEY and CDR2 SVGEGT. V was pared by 5 bases and J by 8 bases, with 16 bases between. The CDR3 nucleotides are TGTGCCAGCAGTGGACCGGGGGGAATTGAGCCCCAGCATTTT. Translating gives CASSGPGGIEPQHF.

V and J are TRBV27 and TRBJ2-7; D unclear. Trimming removed 2 bases from V and 7 bases from J, with 6 bases in between. There are 11 residues in the CDR3. CDR1 and CDR2 from the germline V gene are MNHEY and SMNVEV (reference sequence). The CDR3 region is CASSLGGEQYF. CDR3 DNA sequence: TGTGCCAGCAGTTTAGGCGGTGAGCAGTACTTC.

V usage is TRBV5-1 and J usage is TRBJ2-2, with 8 nucleotides matching TRBD1. V shed 3 bases and J 3 bases; nucleotides not matched to a gene: 10. CDR3 length equals 17 residues. Germline V gene sequence: CDR1 SGHRS, CDR2 YFSETQ. CDR3 in amino acids: CASSWLQGGRYTGELFF. The CDR3 nucleotides read TGCGCCAGCAGCTGGTTACAGGGGGGACGGTACACCGGGGAGCTGTTTTTT.

The rearrangement links TRBV7-8 to TRBJ1-6; 8 nucleotides match TRBD1. The CDR3 loop spans 17 amino acids. J gave up 4 bases and V 5 bases, and 10 bases lay outside the gene matches. Germline-derived CDR1 and CDR2 are SGHVS and FQNEAQ. CDR3 sequence (DNA): TGTGCCAGCAGCCCCCGGGACAGGAGATATTATAATTCACCCCTCCACTTT. This gives the protein CASSPRDRRYYNSPLHF. The full variable domain, rest sourced from reference TRBV7-8 and TRBJ1-6, is GAGVSQSPRYKVAKRGQDVALRCDPISGHVSLFWYQQALGQGPEFLTYFQNEAQLDKSGLPSDRFFAERPEGSVSTLKIQRTQQEDSAVYLCASSPRDRRYYNSPLHFGNGTRLTVT.

The rearrangement uses TRBV19 and TRBJ1-2; weak D call: TRBD1 (6 bases). V was clipped by 6 bases and J by 7 bases, with 18 bases between them. The CDR3 is made up of 14 amino acids. From germline, CDR1 is LNHDA and CDR2 SQIVND (reference sequence). In DNA form, the CDR3 reads TGTGCCAGTAGGCCGACAGGCCCCTTAGGTGGCTACACCTTC. It encodes CASRPTGPLGGYTF.

The rearrangement joins TRBV7-2 to TRBJ1-2; 7 nucleotides match TRBD1. CDR3 length equals 12 residues. Trimming took 3 bases from V and 10 from J; bases not matched to a gene: 5. CDR1 is SGHTA and CDR2 is FQGNSA in the germline V gene. This CDR3 is CASSFLTGDYTF. Here the CDR3 DNA reads TGTGCCAGCAGCTTCCTCACAGGGGACTACACCTTC.

In DNA form, the CDR3 reads TGTGCCAGCAGCGCGGGACAGACGATAGGGGGTAGGGGGCAGTTCTTC. It codes for CASSAGQTIGGRGQFF. V gene TRBV9 combines with J gene TRBJ2-1; TRBD1 matches 7 bases. The CDR3 is 16 residues long. Germline trimming cut 3 bases from V and 12 bases from J; bases unmatched to any gene: 18. The V gene's germline CDR1 is SGDLS and CDR2 YYNGEE. The whole variable domain, remainder taken from reference TRBV9 and TRBJ2-1, is DSGVTQTPKHLITATGQRVTLRCSPRSGDLSVYWYQQSLDQGLQFLIQYYNGEERAKGNILERFSAQQFPDLHSELNLSSLELGDSALYFCASSAGQTIGGRGQFFGPGTRLTVL.

This chain joins TRBV11-2 and TRBJ1-1; 9 bases fit TRBD1. CDR1 and CDR2 from the germline V gene are SGHAT and FQNNGV. V was pared by 7 bases and J by 3 bases, with 21 bases of the junction left unmatched. This CDR3 is built from 19 residues. The CDR3 loop reads CASNTPLDRTGEGDTEAFF. Written as DNA, the CDR3 is TGTGCCAGCAACACTCCCCTTGACCGGACAGGGGAGGGGGACACTGAAGCTTTCTTT.

The chain recombines TRBV21-1 with TRBJ2-1; the DNA was not compared with TRBD1, the D call given in the table. TRBV21-1 is classified as a pseudogene. The CDR3 covers 19 residues. Here the CDR3 DNA reads TGTGCCAGCAGCAACAGGCGGGGACAGGGGACCCTTTCCTACAATGAGCAGTTCTTC. It yields the protein CASSNRRGQGTLSYNEQFF.

This clone occurred once. CDR3: CASSPSGPPERAFF. Here the CDR3 DNA reads TGTGCCAGCAGCCCAAGCGGACCTCCGGAGCGGGCTTTCTTT. The chain employs TRBV3-1 (or the pseudogene TRBV3-2) and TRBJ1-1; D unclear. This CDR3 is built from 14 residues. CDR1 and CDR2 from the germline V gene are LGHDT and YNNKEL (reference sequence). V was pared by 4 bases and J by 11 bases, with 20 bases between.